The TCR beta chain under discussion was sequenced for a study of T cells in Graves' hyperthyroidism and ophthalmopathy. The CDR3 contains 14 residues. The J segment lost 6 bases and the V segment lost 2 bases, leaving 3 bases of the junction unmatched. Germline CDR1 LGHDT, CDR2 YNNKEL (reference sequence). TCR beta CDR3 regions were amplified from RNA transcripts. With the HTBI primer set, the TCR CDR3 went through a first round of RT-PCR. TCRdb processed the multiplex PCR reads anew with MiXCR; each CDR3 protein has one entry. The sample has 300,000 to 350,000 distinct CDR3 sequences; roughly a fifth are singletons. This clonotype has ten or more counts.

The clonotype was recovered from a woman aged 45-65 years with Graves' hyperthyroidism. The chain recombines TRBV3-1 with TRBJ2-3; 9 bases align to TRBD2. Specimen: blood. The CDR3 region is CASSQLAGSDTQYF. CDR3 coding DNA: TGTGCCAGCAGCCAACTAGCGGGATCGGATACGCAGTATTTT.